This paragraph covers one TCR beta chain sequence. This CDR3 has 17 amino acids. V dropped 5 bases and J dropped 6; count of bases not matched to a gene: 13. CDR1 and CDR2 from the germline V gene are MNHEY and SMNVEV (reference sequence). Sequencing used immunoSEQ multiplex PCR; TCRdb keeps in-frame clones, though not all of them. The repertoire holds around 140,000 clones, with more than 85% as singletons. The data belong to a study of T cell responses to AZD1222 COVID-19 vaccine. It was second doses at about 4 or about 12 weeks that were pooled. The starting material was peripheral blood, obtained 28 days after the second AZD1222 dose. The clonotype comes from an adult who received the AZD1222 COVID-19 vaccine. The rearrangement links TRBV27 to TRBJ1-4; 9 nucleotides align to TRBD1. The CDR3 loop is CASSPFLGQGRHEKLFF. The CDR3 region has the DNA TGTGCCAGCAGTCCCTTCCTCGGACAGGGGCGGCATGAAAAACTGTTTTTT. Combining the CDR3 with reference TRBV27 and TRBJ1-4 gives the whole variable domain EAQVTQNPRYLITVTGKKLTVTCSQNMNHEYMSWYRQDPGLGLRQIYYSMNVEVTDKGDVPEGYKVSRKEKRNFPLILESPSPNQTSLYFCASSPFLGQGRHEKLFFGSGTQLSVL.